Listed here are 17 T cell receptor beta chains from one sample, sequenced in a study of blood T cells in healthy people across ages (dated by TCRdb to the mid-2010s). Library preparation was by 5' RACE. Instrument used: Illumina HiSeq 2500. The second PCR ran for roughly 7 to 11 cycles and used a J-beta primer mix along with a sample-barcoded 5' primer. The public reads were quality trimmed at Q25 with fastp and then assembled into clones with MiXCR by TCRdb, keeping productive beta chains. Identical CDR3 proteins give one entry, which carries the most common genes and DNA. Counted in this sample were 790,000 or so distinct CDR3 sequences; about half of them appeared once. The ten top clones hold 18% of the sample. Sequences were obtained from blood. These receptor sequences come from a man of 80 years or more in good health.

The J gene is TRBJ2-7, the V gene TRBV3-1; D remains ambiguous. Germline values: CDR1 LGHDT, CDR2 YNNKEL (reference sequence). Trimming cost V 1 base and J 3 bases, with 10 bases left between them. The CDR3 loop spans 14 amino acids. In DNA, the CDR3 is TGTGCCAGCAGCCAAGGGGCGATTCTCTACGAGCAGTACTTC. This codes for CASSQGAILYEQYF.

This clonotype appeared once. This rearrangement joins TRBV25-1 to TRBJ2-7; no definite D call. V lost 4 bases and J 1 base, leaving 11 bases between the germline ends. This CDR3 region has 14 residues. The V gene's germline CDR1 is MGHDK and CDR2 SYGVNS. This CDR3 is CASSAPKSSYEQYF. CDR3 DNA: TGTGCCAGCAGTGCGCCCAAGAGTTCCTACGAGCAGTACTTC.

This clonotype is a singleton in its sample. This chain's CDR3 is CSGTPRLAPSGEQYF. The CDR3 nucleotides read TGCAGTGGCACGCCTAGGTTGGCTCCGAGCGGTGAGCAGTACTTC. The chain joins TRBV20-1 to TRBJ2-5; D possibly corresponds to TRBD2 (5 bases). The germline CDR1 and CDR2 sequences are DFQATT and SNEGSKA (reference sequence). The CDR3 extends over 15 amino acids. V dropped 7 bases and J dropped 11 bases, with 29 bases sitting between them.

This clonotype turned up a few times. The rearrangement links TRBV10-2 to TRBJ2-1; 9 bases fit TRBD2. Germline V lookup: CDR1 WSHSY, CDR2 SAAADI. The CDR3 has 19 amino acids. V was pared by 6 bases and J by 1 base, with 16 bases of the junction left unmatched. This chain's CDR3 is CASRGLRLAGLLSYNEQFF. CDR3 sequence (DNA): TGCGCCAGCAGAGGTTTAAGGCTAGCGGGACTCTTATCCTACAATGAGCAGTTCTTC.

This clonotype occurred a few times. The J gene is TRBJ2-5, the V gene TRBV29-1; TRBD1 or TRBD2 may be the D gene (6 bases each). Germline V CDR1 and CDR2: SQVTM, ANQGSEA. This CDR3 has 12 amino acids. V dropped 6 bases and J dropped 5 bases, with 13 bases sitting between them. CDR3 in amino acids: CSVKHGGETQYF. The CDR3 nucleotides read TGCAGCGTAAAACACGGGGGCGAGACCCAGTACTTC.

The chain links TRBV3-1 to TRBJ2-7, with TRBD1 matching over 8 bases. Germline trimming cut 3 bases from V and 0 bases from J; bases unmatched to any gene: 4. Germline V gives CDR1 LGHDT, CDR2 YNNKEL (reference sequence). This CDR3 region has 15 residues. The CDR3 loop reads CASSQMGTGSYEQYF. The CDR3 DNA follows: TGTGCCAGCAGCCAGATGGGGACAGGCTCCTACGAGCAGTACTTC.

This rearrangement joins TRBV4-1 to TRBJ1-2, with unresolved D. CDR1 and CDR2 (germline): MGHRA, YSYEKL. This CDR3 has 14 residues. Trimming removed 0 bases from V and 6 bases from J, with 11 bases in between. The CDR3 loop is CASSQDWGGDGYTF. The DNA for the CDR3 is TGCGCCAGCAGCCAAGACTGGGGAGGAGATGGCTACACCTTC.

The chain recombines TRBV30 with TRBJ2-3, with D unresolved. In germline, CDR1 is GTSNPN, CDR2 SVGIG (reference sequence). Trimming left V 2 bases short and J 0 bases short, with 9 bases between. CDR3 length: 14 amino acids. The CDR3 bases are TGTGCCTGGAGTTCCCGGAGTAGCACAGATACGCAGTATTTT. It specifies CAWSSRSSTDTQYF.

This clonotype has a handful of counts. J is TRBJ1-5 and V is TRBV7-9; TRBD1 matches at 7 bases. Looked up from germline, CDR1 is SEHNR and CDR2 is FQNEAQ (reference sequence). There are 16 residues in the CDR3. With 5 bases clipped from V and 0 bases from J, the junction kept 7 bases outside the gene matches. CDR3 DNA: TGTGCCAGCAGCCCGCTCGGGACAGATAGCAATCAGCCCCAGCATTTT. This codes for CASSPLGTDSNQPQHF.

This chain uses TRBV12-3 or TRBV12-4 with TRBJ1-3; D call uncertain. This CDR3 has 13 amino acids. With 5 bases removed from V and 1 base from J, the gap between germline ends came to 6 bases. Here the CDR3 DNA reads TGTGCCAGCAGTCAATGGTCTGGAAACACCATATATTTT. It yields the protein CASSQWSGNTIYF.

In the case of this clonotype: This could be a read error, since a much larger clone is one nucleotide away. The chain links TRBV29-1 to TRBJ2-1; D uncertain. CDR1 and CDR2 from the germline V gene are SQVTM and ANQGSEA. This CDR3 spans 10 amino acids. CDR3 coding DNA: TGCAGCGCCCGGGTGAATGTGCAGTTCTTC. The encoded protein is CSARVNVQFF.

A note on this clonotype: Since a much larger clone is just one base distant, this may be a read error. The V and J genes are TRBV14 and TRBJ2-5, with D perhaps TRBD2 (5 bases). Germline V gives CDR1 SGHDN, CDR2 FVKESK. V was clipped by 3 bases and J by 11 bases, with 16 bases between them. The CDR3 sequence is 13 residues long. The CDR3 DNA follows: TGTGCCAGCAGCCATGTCCGACTATCGGGACAGTACTTC. Protein product: CASSHVRLSGQYF.

The chain uses TRBV20-1 and TRBJ2-1; 8 bases line up with TRBD2. From germline, CDR1 is DFQATT and CDR2 SNEGSKA (reference sequence). J gave up 2 bases and V 1 base, and 1 base lay outside the gene matches. There are 14 residues in the CDR3. The CDR3, as DNA: TGCAGTGCTAGAGTAGCGGGGACCTACAATGAGCAGTTCTTC. This translates into CSARVAGTYNEQFF.

V gene TRBV7-2 combines with J gene TRBJ1-2, with a tentative D call TRBD1 (5 bases). CDR3 length: 14 amino acids. The germline V gene has CDR1 SGHTA and CDR2 FQGNSA. V dropped 0 bases and J dropped 10 bases, with 15 bases sitting between them. CDR3 sequence reads: CASSLAGQGDDYTF. CDR3 bases: TGTGCCAGCAGCTTAGCGGGTCAGGGCGACGACTACACCTTC.

The V and J genes are TRBV2 and TRBJ2-3; D is tentatively TRBD1 or TRBD2 (5 bases each). Trimming shortened V by 11 bases and J by 2 bases, and 17 bases separated the two germline ends. Germline values: CDR1 SNHLY, CDR2 FYNNEI. The length of the CDR3 is 14 residues. DNA of the CDR3: TGTGCCGGGTCCGGGACGGCGACCACAGATACGCAGTATTTT. This sequence encodes CAGSGTATTDTQYF. Together with reference TRBV2 and TRBJ2-3, the CDR3 gives the full variable domain: EPEVTQTPSHQVTQMGQEVILRCVPISNHLYFYWYRQILGQKVEFLVSFYNNEISEKSEIFDDQFSVERPDGSNFTLKIRSTKLEDSAMYFCAGSGTATTDTQYFGPGTRLTVL.

This clonotype was counted only a few times. J is TRBJ2-3 and V is TRBV10-3, with D possibly TRBD1 on 6 matching bases. The germline gives CDR1 ENHRY, CDR2 SYGVKD. Trimming shortened V by 5 bases and J by 2 bases, and 14 bases separated the two germline ends. This CDR3 comprises 15 residues. Here the CDR3 DNA reads TGTGCCATCAGTCTGCCGGGACAACTCACAGATACGCAGTATTTT. It is translated as CAISLPGQLTDTQYF.

This rearrangement joins TRBV11-1 to TRBJ1-1; D ambiguous. Germline CDR1 and CDR2: SGHAT and FQDESV (reference sequence). This CDR3 is built from 15 residues. V dropped 3 bases and J dropped 1 base, with 12 bases sitting between them. CDR3 amino acids: CASSFGEVRNTEAFF. DNA of the CDR3: TGTGCCAGCAGCTTTGGTGAGGTGCGGAACACTGAAGCTTTCTTT.